The sequence of this T cell receptor (beta chain) was determined in a study of blood T cell repertoires in COVID-19. Cohorts were determined from participant-reported clinical history. Assay used: immunoSEQ multiplex PCR; TCRdb lists only in-frame clones, some missing. The sample consists of about 280,000 clones, roughly 90% of them appearing once. V was trimmed by 3 bases and J by 7 bases, leaving 15 bases between them. This CDR3 spans 14 amino acids. The germline V gene has CDR1 MNHEY and CDR2 SMNVEV (reference sequence). This clonotype originated in a woman in her 30s who had recovered from COVID-19. Sequenced: PBMCs or T cells enriched from blood (not recorded which). The chain links TRBV27 to TRBJ1-2; weak D call: TRBD1 (6 bases). In DNA form, the CDR3 reads TGTGCCAGCAGTTTTGGGGGCGGAACCCTTGGCTACACCTTC. The encoded protein is CASSFGGGTLGYTF.